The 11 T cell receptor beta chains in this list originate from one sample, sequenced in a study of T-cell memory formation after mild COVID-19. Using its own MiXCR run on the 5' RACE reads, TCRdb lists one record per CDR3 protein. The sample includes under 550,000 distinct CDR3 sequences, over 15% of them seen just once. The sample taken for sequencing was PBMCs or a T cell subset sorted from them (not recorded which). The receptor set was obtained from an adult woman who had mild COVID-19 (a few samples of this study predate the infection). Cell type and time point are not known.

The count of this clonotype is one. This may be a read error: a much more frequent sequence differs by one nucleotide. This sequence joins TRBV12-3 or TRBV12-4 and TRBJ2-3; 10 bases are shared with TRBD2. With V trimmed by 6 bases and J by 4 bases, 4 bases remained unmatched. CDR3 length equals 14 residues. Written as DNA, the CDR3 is TGTGCCAGCAGCCCTCTAGCGGGGGCAGATACGCAGTATTTT. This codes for CASSPLAGADTQYF.

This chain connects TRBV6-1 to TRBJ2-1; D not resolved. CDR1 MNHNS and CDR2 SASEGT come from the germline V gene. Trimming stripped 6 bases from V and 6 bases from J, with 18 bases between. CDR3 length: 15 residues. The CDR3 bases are TGTGCCAGCAGGCCCTGGATAGAGATAGCCAATGAGCAGTTCTTC. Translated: CASRPWIEIANEQFF.

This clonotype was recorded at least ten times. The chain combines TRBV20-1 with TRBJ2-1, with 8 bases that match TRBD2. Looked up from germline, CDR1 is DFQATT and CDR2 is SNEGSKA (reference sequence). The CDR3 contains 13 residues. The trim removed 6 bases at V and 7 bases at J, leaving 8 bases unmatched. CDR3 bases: TGCAGTGCCCCGGTAGCGGGATTGAATGAGCAGTTCTTC. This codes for CSAPVAGLNEQFF.

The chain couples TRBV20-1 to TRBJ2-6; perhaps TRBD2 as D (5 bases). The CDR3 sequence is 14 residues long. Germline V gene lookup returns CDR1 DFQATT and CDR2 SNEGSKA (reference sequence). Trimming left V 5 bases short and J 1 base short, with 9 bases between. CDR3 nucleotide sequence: TGCAGTGCTCCTACTAGGTCTGGGGCCAACGTCCTGACTTTC. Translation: CSAPTRSGANVLTF.

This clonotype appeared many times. The CDR3 DNA sequence: TGCGCCAGCAGCCAGGATAGCGGGAGTTGGTATGAGCAGTTCTTC. The encoded protein is CASSQDSGSWYEQFF. The V and J genes are TRBV5-1 and TRBJ2-1, with 9 bases matching TRBD2. The CDR3 sequence is 15 residues long. V lost 4 bases to trimming and J lost 8 bases; unmatched junction nucleotides: 10. The germline V gene has CDR1 SGHRS and CDR2 YFSETQ.

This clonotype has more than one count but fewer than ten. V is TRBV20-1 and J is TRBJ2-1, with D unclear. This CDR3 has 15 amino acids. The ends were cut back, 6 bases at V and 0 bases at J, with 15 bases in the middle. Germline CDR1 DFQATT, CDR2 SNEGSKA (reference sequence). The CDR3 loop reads CSATPPGPSYNEQFF. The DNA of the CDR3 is TGCAGTGCCACCCCTCCGGGCCCCTCCTACAATGAGCAGTTCTTC.

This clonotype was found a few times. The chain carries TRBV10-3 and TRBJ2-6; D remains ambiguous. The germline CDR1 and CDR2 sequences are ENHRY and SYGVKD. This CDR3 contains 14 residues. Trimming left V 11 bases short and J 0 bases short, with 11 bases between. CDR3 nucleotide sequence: TGTGCCGCCTCTCCTGACTCTGGGGCCAACGTCCTGACTTTC. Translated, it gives CAASPDSGANVLTF.

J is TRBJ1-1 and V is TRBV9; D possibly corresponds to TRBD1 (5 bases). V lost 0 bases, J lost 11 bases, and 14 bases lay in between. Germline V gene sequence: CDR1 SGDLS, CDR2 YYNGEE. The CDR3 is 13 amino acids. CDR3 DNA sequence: TGTGCCAGCAGCGTAGTAGGGGCGGAGACGGCTTTCTTT. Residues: CASSVVGAETAFF.

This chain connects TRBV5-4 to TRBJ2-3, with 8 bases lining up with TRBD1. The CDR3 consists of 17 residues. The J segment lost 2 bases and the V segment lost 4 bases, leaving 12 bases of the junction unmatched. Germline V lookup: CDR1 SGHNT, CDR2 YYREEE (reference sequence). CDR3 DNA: TGTGCCAGCAGCACCCTCCAGGGGGCCCAAACCACAGATACGCAGTATTTT. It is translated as CASSTLQGAQTTDTQYF.

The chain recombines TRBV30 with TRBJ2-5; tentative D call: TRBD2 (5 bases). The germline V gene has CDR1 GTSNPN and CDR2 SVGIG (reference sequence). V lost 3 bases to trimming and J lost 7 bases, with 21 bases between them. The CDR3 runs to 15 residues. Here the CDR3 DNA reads TGTGCCTGGAGGGAGGACTCGCGCAGTGGACGGACCCAGTACTTC. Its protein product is CAWREDSRSGRTQYF.

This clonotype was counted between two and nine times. The CDR3 here is CSALGQLSYEQYF. In nucleotides, the CDR3 is TGCAGTGCTTTGGGACAGCTCTCCTACGAGCAGTACTTC. This chain links TRBV20-1 with TRBJ2-7; 7 bases are a match to TRBD1. The V and J ends lost 5 bases and 0 bases, in that order; junction bases with no gene match: 4. The CDR3 runs to 13 residues. Germline CDR1 is DFQATT and CDR2 is SNEGSKA (reference sequence).